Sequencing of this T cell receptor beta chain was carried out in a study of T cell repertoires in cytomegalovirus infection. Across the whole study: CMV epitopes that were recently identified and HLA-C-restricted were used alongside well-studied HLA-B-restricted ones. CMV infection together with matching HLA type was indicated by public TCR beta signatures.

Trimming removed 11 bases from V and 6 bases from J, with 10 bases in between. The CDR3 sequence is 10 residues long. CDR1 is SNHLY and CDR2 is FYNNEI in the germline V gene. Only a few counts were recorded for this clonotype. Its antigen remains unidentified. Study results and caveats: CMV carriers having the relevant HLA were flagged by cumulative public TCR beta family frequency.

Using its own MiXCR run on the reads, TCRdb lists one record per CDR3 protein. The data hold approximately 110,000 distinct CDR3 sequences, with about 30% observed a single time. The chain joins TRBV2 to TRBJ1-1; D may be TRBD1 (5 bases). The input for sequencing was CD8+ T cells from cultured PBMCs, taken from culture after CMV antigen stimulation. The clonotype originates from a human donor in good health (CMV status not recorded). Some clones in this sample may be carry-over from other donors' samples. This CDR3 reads CASRGAEAFF. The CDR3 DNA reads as TGTGCCTCCCGGGGGGCTGAAGCTTTCTTT.